This paragraph covers one TCR beta chain sequence. This record belongs to a study of OX40 agonist ivuxolimab in advanced cancers. Here immunoSEQ multiplex PCR was the method, and the copy in TCRdb shows in-frame clones only, minus some. The sample has some 35,000 clones, over 60% seen once. No patient had autoimmune disease or received systemic immunosuppression. Germline CDR1 reads KGHSH; CDR2 reads LQKENI. The V gene lost 7 bases and the J gene lost 0 bases, with 13 bases spanning the gap. The CDR3 loop spans 16 amino acids. The source material was CD4+ or CD8+ T cells sorted from blood, sampled in a trial of the OX40 agonist ivuxolimab. The V call is TRBV18, the J call TRBJ2-6; D unclear. The sequence came from an adult with an advanced solid tumor such as melanoma, head and neck, liver or kidney cancer. The DNA of the CDR3 is TGTGCCAGCTTCTTAGGTGGCTACTCTGGGGCCAACGTCCTGACTTTC. This encodes CASFLGGYSGANVLTF.